This TCR beta chain was recovered during a study of cytomegalovirus exposure and HLA in healthy donors. General study findings and limits: Within an earlier analysis, most TCR beta V segments proved productive either about 90% or about 30% of the time. TCR beta chains numbering more than 150 were designated cytomegalovirus-associated. As a later analysis showed, a missense DCLRE1C variant was linked to trimming of TCR beta V- and J-genes. On later analysis, the bulk of CMV-associated TCR beta chains appeared to be HLA-restricted.

Turning to this clone: The antigen remains undetermined.

The study ran its PCR with 60 Vbeta and 13 Jbeta primers. The data were produced by immunoSEQ multiplex PCR, yet TCRdb's version contains in-frame clones alone and is incomplete. This sample has about 110,000 clones, with 65% to 80% found just once. The receptor was derived from a female donor in good health and CMV-seropositive. Material: PBMCs.

CDR3 bases: TGTGCCAGCACAATGGGGGGGAGGGCCCCAGATACGCAGTATTTT. Its protein product is CASTMGGRAPDTQYF. This rearrangement joins TRBV28 to TRBJ2-3, with 7 bases aligning to TRBD2. The CDR3 has 15 amino acids. CDR1 is MDHEN, CDR2 SYDVKM, per germline. Trimming removed 7 bases from V and 4 bases from J; junction bases left unmatched: 11. Full variable domain (remainder filled in from reference TRBV28 and TRBJ2-3): DVKVTQSSRYLVKRTGEKVFLECVQDMDHENMFWYRQDPGLGLRLIYFSYDVKMKEKGDIPEGYSVSREKKERFSLILESASTNQTSMYLCASTMGGRAPDTQYFGPGTRLTVL.